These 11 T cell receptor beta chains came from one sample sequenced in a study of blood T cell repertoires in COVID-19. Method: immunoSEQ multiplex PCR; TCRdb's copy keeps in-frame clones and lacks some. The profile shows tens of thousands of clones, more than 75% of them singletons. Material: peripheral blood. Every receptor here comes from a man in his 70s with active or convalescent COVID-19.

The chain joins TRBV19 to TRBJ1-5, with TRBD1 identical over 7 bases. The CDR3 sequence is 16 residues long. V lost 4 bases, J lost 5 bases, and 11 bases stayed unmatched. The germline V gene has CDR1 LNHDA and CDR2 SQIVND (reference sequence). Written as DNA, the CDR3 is TGTGCCAGTAGTAGTACCCGACAGGGAATGGATCAGCCCCAGCATTTT. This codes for CASSSTRQGMDQPQHF.

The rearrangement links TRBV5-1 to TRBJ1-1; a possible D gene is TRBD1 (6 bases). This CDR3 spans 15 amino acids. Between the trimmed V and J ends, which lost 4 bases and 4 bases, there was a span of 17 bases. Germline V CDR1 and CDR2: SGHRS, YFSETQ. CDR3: CASSLRQAVSTEAFF. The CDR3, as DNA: TGCGCCAGCAGCCTCAGACAGGCTGTGTCCACTGAAGCTTTCTTT.

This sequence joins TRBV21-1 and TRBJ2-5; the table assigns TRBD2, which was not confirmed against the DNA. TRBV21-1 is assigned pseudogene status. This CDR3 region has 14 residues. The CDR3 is CASPREDLQETQYF. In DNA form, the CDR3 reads TGTGCCAGCCCGCGGGAGGACCTACAAGAGACCCAGTACTTC.

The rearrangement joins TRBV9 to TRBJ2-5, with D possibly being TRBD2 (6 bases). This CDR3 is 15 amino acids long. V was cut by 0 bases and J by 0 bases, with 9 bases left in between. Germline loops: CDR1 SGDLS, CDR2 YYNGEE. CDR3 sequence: CASSVVGLHQETQYF. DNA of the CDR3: TGTGCCAGCAGCGTAGTGGGACTGCACCAAGAGACCCAGTACTTC.

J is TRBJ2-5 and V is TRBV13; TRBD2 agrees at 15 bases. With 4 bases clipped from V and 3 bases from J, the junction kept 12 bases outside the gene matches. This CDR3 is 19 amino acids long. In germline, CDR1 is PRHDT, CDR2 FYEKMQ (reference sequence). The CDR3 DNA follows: TGTGCCAGCAGCTCCTGGACTAGCGGGAGGGCAACGTACAAAGAGACCCAGTACTTC. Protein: CASSSWTSGRATYKETQYF.

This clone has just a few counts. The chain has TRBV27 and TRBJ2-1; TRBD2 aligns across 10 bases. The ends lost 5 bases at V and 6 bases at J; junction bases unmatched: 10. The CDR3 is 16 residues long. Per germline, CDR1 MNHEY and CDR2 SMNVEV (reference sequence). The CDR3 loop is CASSPTVAGGRNEQFF. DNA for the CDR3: TGTGCCAGCAGTCCCACGGTAGCGGGAGGACGCAATGAGCAGTTCTTC.

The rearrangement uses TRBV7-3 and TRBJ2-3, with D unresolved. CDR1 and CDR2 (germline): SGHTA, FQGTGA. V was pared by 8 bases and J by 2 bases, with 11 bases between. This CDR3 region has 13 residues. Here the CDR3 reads CASAVAYTDTQYF. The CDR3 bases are TGTGCCAGCGCAGTAGCCTACACAGATACGCAGTATTTT.

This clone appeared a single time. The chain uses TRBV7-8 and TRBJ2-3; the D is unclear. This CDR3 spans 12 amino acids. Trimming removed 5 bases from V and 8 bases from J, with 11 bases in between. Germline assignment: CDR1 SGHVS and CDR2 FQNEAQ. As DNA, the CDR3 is TGTGCCAGCAGCCACTGGGCCAGTACGCAGTATTTT. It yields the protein CASSHWASTQYF.

The CDR3 DNA follows: TGTGCCAGCAGTTCGGGGGTAAGATCTTCACCCCTCCACTTT. Translation gives CASSSGVRSSPLHF. The chain is built from TRBV6-2 or TRBV6-3 and TRBJ1-6; possible D gene TRBD1, 5 bases. CDR3 length equals 14 residues. V lost 4 bases to trimming and J lost 9 bases, with 13 bases between them. Germline CDR1 and CDR2: MNHEY and SVGEGT.

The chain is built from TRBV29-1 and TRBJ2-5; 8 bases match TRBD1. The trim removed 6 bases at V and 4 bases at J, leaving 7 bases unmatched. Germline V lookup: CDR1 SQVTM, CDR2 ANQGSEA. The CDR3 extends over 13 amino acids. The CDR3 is CSVRTGLAETQYF. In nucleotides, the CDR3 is TGCAGCGTGCGGACAGGGCTGGCAGAGACCCAGTACTTC.

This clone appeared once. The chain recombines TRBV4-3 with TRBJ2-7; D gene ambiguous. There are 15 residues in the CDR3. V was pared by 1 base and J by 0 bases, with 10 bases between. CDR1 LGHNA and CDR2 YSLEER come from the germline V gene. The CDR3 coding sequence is TGCGCCAGCAGCCAAGTGTACGGGTACTCCTACGAGCAGTACTTC. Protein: CASSQVYGYSYEQYF.